These 32 T cell receptor beta chains came from one sample sequenced in a study of blood T cells in healthy people across ages. For the second PCR, which ran for about 6 to 11 cycles, a sample-barcoded 5' primer and a J-beta primer mix were used. TCRdb ran MiXCR on the 5' RACE reads and lists one entry per CDR3 protein. The repertoire holds 550,000 to 700,000 distinct CDR3 sequences, with roughly a quarter as singletons. Sequencing was carried out using blood. The receptors stem from a woman in her seventies in good health.

The rearrangement links TRBV5-1 to TRBJ2-3; D possibly corresponds to TRBD2 (5 bases). The V and J ends lost 1 base and 4 bases respectively, with 13 bases between them. CDR1 SGHRS and CDR2 YFSETQ come from the germline V gene. CDR3 length: 15 residues. CDR3 nucleotide sequence: TGCGCCAGCAGCTTGATAGAGGGAGACTCAGATACGCAGTATTTT. Translated: CASSLIEGDSDTQYF.

This rearrangement joins TRBV10-1 to TRBJ2-4, with a possible D match to TRBD1 (6 bases). The CDR3 sequence is 15 residues long. V shed 0 bases and J shed 1 base, with 7 bases lying between them. Per the germline V gene, CDR1 is WNHNN and CDR2 is SYGVQD (reference sequence). CDR3 residues: CASSESRGAKNIQYF. CDR3 in DNA: TGCGCCAGCAGTGAGTCGAGGGGGGCCAAAAACATTCAGTACTTC.

The chain couples TRBV30 to TRBJ1-5; possible D gene TRBD1, 5 bases. Germline-derived CDR1 and CDR2 are GTSNPN and SVGIG (reference sequence). This CDR3 contains 13 residues. The V gene lost 2 bases and the J gene lost 6 bases, with 11 bases spanning the gap. In DNA, the CDR3 is TGTGCCTGGAGTCCCTCCGGGGGTCAGCCCCAGCATTTT. Its translation is CAWSPSGGQPQHF.

The rearrangement uses TRBV12-3 or TRBV12-4 and TRBJ2-1, with 9 bases aligning to TRBD2. The J segment lost 7 bases and the V segment lost 3 bases, leaving 7 bases of the junction unmatched. The CDR3 consists of 15 residues. CDR3 coding DNA: TGTGCCAGCAGTTTCGGCGGGGGGGCTAGGAATGAGCAGTTCTTC. Encoded protein: CASSFGGGARNEQFF.

This clonotype has ten or more counts. V is TRBV7-8 and J is TRBJ2-2; 8 nucleotides agree with TRBD1. Germline CDR1 and CDR2: SGHVS and FQNEAQ. With 3 bases clipped from V and 5 bases from J, the junction kept 8 bases outside the gene matches. The CDR3 runs to 16 residues. The DNA for the CDR3 is TGTGCCAGCAGCTTTCACAGGGGGACCACTACCGGGGAGCTGTTTTTT. Amino acids: CASSFHRGTTTGELFF. The full variable domain, its missing parts supplied by reference TRBV7-8 and TRBJ2-2, is GAGVSQSPRYKVAKRGQDVALRCDPISGHVSLFWYQQALGQGPEFLTYFQNEAQLDKSGLPSDRFFAERPEGSVSTLKIQRTQQEDSAVYLCASSFHRGTTTGELFFGEGSRLTVL.

This clonotype appeared a few times. V usage is TRBV10-3 and J usage is TRBJ1-2, with 7 bases identical to TRBD1. V trimming: 6 bases; J trimming: 4 bases; junction bases outside the gene matches: 20. Germline CDR1 reads ENHRY; CDR2 reads SYGVKD. This CDR3 is 18 amino acids long. CDR3 sequence reads: CAISERPGQPLEGYGYTF. The CDR3 nucleotides read TGTGCCATCAGCGAAAGGCCGGGACAGCCCTTGGAGGGCTATGGCTACACCTTC.

The CDR3 bases are TGCGCCAGCAGCCAAGATATGGGAAACACCATATATTTT. Translated: CASSQDMGNTIYF. This chain links TRBV4-3 with TRBJ1-3, with unresolved D. CDR3 size: 13 residues. V lost 0 bases and J lost 4, with 4 bases in between. Germline V gene data show CDR1 as LGHNA and CDR2 as YSLEER.

Of note for this clonotype: The DNA is omitted, as the CDR3 cannot be located on it reliably, and the CDR3 follows TCRdb's listing. This chain joins TRBV4-1 and TRBJ2-5; the table's D call of TRBD1 was not tested on the DNA. The CDR3 comprises 24 residues, both ends counted. The germline V gene encodes CDR1 MGHRA and CDR2 YSYEKL. The chain's CDR3 is CASSQESGFTNYGYTFGSGTEQYF.

DNA of the CDR3: TGCGCCAGCAGCCTGGACAGCTTAAAGACCCAGTACTTC. Translation gives CASSLDSLKTQYF. V usage is TRBV5-1 and J usage is TRBJ2-5; a possible D gene is TRBD1 (6 bases). With 4 bases removed from V and 6 bases from J, the gap between germline ends came to 13 bases. This CDR3 is built from 13 residues. The V gene's germline CDR1 is SGHRS and CDR2 YFSETQ.

The CDR3 loop is CASSPSGQSMNTEAFF. CDR3 DNA: TGTGCCAGCAGCCCATCCGGACAATCTATGAACACTGAAGCTTTCTTT. The chain carries TRBV3-1 and TRBJ1-1; a weak D match, TRBD1 (5 bases). Germline CDR1 and CDR2: LGHDT and YNNKEL (reference sequence). V shed 4 bases and J shed 0 bases, with 15 bases lying between them. There are 16 residues in the CDR3.

V and J are TRBV5-1 and TRBJ2-5, with 12 bases aligning to TRBD2. J lost 2 bases, V lost 0 bases, and 2 bases had no gene match. The CDR3 spans 16 residues. Per the germline V gene, CDR1 is SGHRS and CDR2 is YFSETQ. The CDR3 region is CASSLVGTSGQETQYF. The CDR3 DNA reads TGCGCCAGCAGCTTGGTAGGGACTAGCGGGCAAGAGACCCAGTACTTC.

This clonotype was observed a few times. The chain joins TRBV5-1 to TRBJ2-1; TRBD2 agrees at 9 bases. V gave up 4 bases and J gave up 4 bases; unmatched junction bases: 9. The CDR3 spans 16 residues. The germline V gene encodes CDR1 SGHRS and CDR2 YFSETQ. The CDR3 DNA follows: TGCGCCAGCAGCAGACAGGGACTAGCAGGTTACAATGAGCAGTTCTTC. Encoded protein: CASSRQGLAGYNEQFF.

The chain is built from TRBV5-1 and TRBJ2-5; D unclear. V lost 4 bases to trimming and J lost 1 base, with 14 bases between them. This CDR3 spans 15 amino acids. Germline V gene lookup returns CDR1 SGHRS and CDR2 YFSETQ. The CDR3 sequence is CASSPSTPFQETQYF. In DNA, the CDR3 is TGCGCCAGCAGCCCGAGTACACCGTTCCAAGAGACCCAGTACTTC.

This clonotype has only a few counts. J is TRBJ1-1 and V is TRBV20-1, with no clear D. The germline V and J ends were trimmed by 1 base and 0 bases, with 6 bases remaining between them. Germline values: CDR1 DFQATT, CDR2 SNEGSKA (reference sequence). The CDR3 is 13 amino acids. The CDR3 here is CSARALMNTEAFF. The CDR3 DNA sequence: TGCAGTGCTAGAGCCCTCATGAACACTGAAGCTTTCTTT.

This clonotype has a handful of counts. V usage is TRBV6-2 or TRBV6-3 and J usage is TRBJ1-5; D not resolved. Trimming removed 6 bases from V and 2 bases from J, with 8 bases in between. Per germline, CDR1 MNHEY and CDR2 SVGEGT. The CDR3 contains 13 residues. The CDR3 protein is CASSNTGNQPQHF. CDR3 coding DNA: TGTGCCAGCAGCAATACCGGCAATCAGCCCCAGCATTTT.

This chain connects TRBV27 to TRBJ2-7, with a tentative D call TRBD2 (6 bases). The CDR3 runs 14 residues. The germline V gene has CDR1 MNHEY and CDR2 SMNVEV (reference sequence). Trimming removed 6 bases from V and 5 bases from J, with 17 bases in between. CDR3 residues: CASSRARGNDEQYF. The CDR3 bases are TGTGCCAGCAGCAGGGCCCGGGGGAACGACGAGCAGTACTTC.

CDR3 region: CASSLRPSRDEQFF. The CDR3 DNA reads TGCGCCAGCAGCTTGAGGCCTTCACGGGATGAGCAGTTCTTC. The chain links TRBV5-1 to TRBJ2-1; D uncertain. V was clipped by 1 base and J by 8 bases, with 13 bases between them. CDR3 length: 14 residues. Germline-derived CDR1 and CDR2 are SGHRS and YFSETQ.

Only a few counts were recorded for this clonotype. The chain employs TRBV24-1 and TRBJ2-7; no clear D. The V end lost 3 bases, the J end lost 1 base, and 9 bases lay between the germline ends. Germline V gives CDR1 KGHDR, CDR2 SFDVKD. CDR3 length: 14 residues. The CDR3 sequence is CATSDADGSYEQYF. The CDR3, as DNA: TGTGCCACCAGTGATGCGGACGGATCCTACGAGCAGTACTTC.

The chain recombines TRBV10-3 with TRBJ1-6; D remains ambiguous. V was shortened by 6 bases and J by 5 bases, with 11 bases between the two germline ends. Per germline, CDR1 ENHRY and CDR2 SYGVKD. This CDR3 comprises 14 residues. CDR3 region: CAIRSGNDNSPLHF. CDR3 in DNA: TGTGCCATCAGATCCGGGAACGATAATTCACCCCTCCACTTT.

The V and J genes are TRBV18 and TRBJ1-6; weak D call: TRBD1 (5 bases). The CDR3 totals 16 residues. Germline loops: CDR1 KGHSH, CDR2 LQKENI. V was shortened by 4 bases and J by 3 bases, with 13 bases between the two germline ends. CDR3 DNA sequence: TGTGCCAGCTCACGGGAAGGGGTCAACTATAATTCACCCCTCCACTTT. Its protein product is CASSREGVNYNSPLHF.

This chain links TRBV12-3 or TRBV12-4 with TRBJ1-2; D remains unclear. CDR3 length: 15 residues. Trimming took 4 bases from V and 2 from J, leaving 14 bases between them. Written as DNA, the CDR3 is TGTGCCAGCAGTTCCCCCCTAGTCCTAAACTATGGCTACACCTTC. It is translated as CASSSPLVLNYGYTF.

This chain uses TRBV20-1 with TRBJ2-7; D gene unclear. The CDR3 has 15 amino acids. V was clipped by 1 base and J by 0 bases, with 13 bases between them. Germline values: CDR1 DFQATT, CDR2 SNEGSKA (reference sequence). CDR3 sequence (DNA): TGCAGTGCTAGAGTGCTCGACTCTAGCTCCTACGAGCAGTACTTC. As protein: CSARVLDSSSYEQYF.

This clonotype was counted a few times. The CDR3 sequence: CASSPYRGTRNEQYF. The CDR3 DNA reads as TGCGCCAGCAGCCCGTACCGGGGAACGAGGAACGAGCAGTACTTC. This sequence joins TRBV5-1 and TRBJ2-7; the D gene is possibly TRBD2 (5 bases). The CDR3 runs to 15 residues. Germline V gene data show CDR1 as SGHRS and CDR2 as YFSETQ. The germline V and J ends were trimmed by 4 bases and 5 bases, with 19 bases remaining between them.

The chain uses TRBV4-3 and TRBJ2-6, with unresolved D. From germline, CDR1 is LGHNA and CDR2 YSLEER. This CDR3 is built from 17 residues. The V and J ends lost 0 bases and 0 bases respectively, with 9 bases between them. CDR3: CASSQDSLSSGANVLTF. CDR3 bases: TGCGCCAGCAGCCAAGATTCTCTCAGCTCTGGGGCCAACGTCCTGACTTTC.

The V gene is TRBV7-2, the J gene TRBJ2-7; 11 nucleotides align to TRBD2. The CDR3 has 15 residues. Per the germline V gene, CDR1 is SGHTA and CDR2 is FQGNSA. After removal of 5 bases from V and 6 bases from J, the junction contained 9 bases not matched to a gene. The CDR3 region has the DNA TGTGCCAGCAGCCGTTCCACTAGCGGGGGTCCCGAGCAGTACTTC. This gives the protein CASSRSTSGGPEQYF.

V and J are TRBV20-1 and TRBJ2-1, with 10 positions matching TRBD2. The CDR3 spans 15 residues. The V gene's germline CDR1 is DFQATT and CDR2 SNEGSKA (reference sequence). With V trimmed by 3 bases and J by 9 bases, 11 bases remained unmatched. The CDR3 region is CSARKSGGAMGEQFF. The CDR3 nucleotides read TGCAGTGCTAGGAAAAGCGGGGGGGCAATGGGTGAGCAGTTCTTC.

The chain combines TRBV20-1 with TRBJ1-6, with D perhaps TRBD1 (5 bases). V lost 3 bases and J lost 8, with 8 bases in between. Germline values: CDR1 DFQATT, CDR2 SNEGSKA (reference sequence). This CDR3 contains 12 residues. The CDR3 DNA sequence: TGCAGTGCTAGCCGGGGGGATTCACCCCTCCACTTT. Translating gives CSASRGDSPLHF.

This clonotype has only a few counts. This chain uses TRBV5-1 with TRBJ1-1; no reliable D call. V was shortened by 0 bases and J by 1 base, with 13 bases between the two germline ends. Germline assignment: CDR1 SGHRS and CDR2 YFSETQ. CDR3 length: 16 amino acids. CDR3 sequence: CASSLETSIENTEAFF. The CDR3 nucleotides are TGCGCCAGCAGCTTGGAGACCAGCATAGAGAACACTGAAGCTTTCTTT.

This clonotype has only a few counts. One junction end does not reproduce the germline sequence, and a read error may be involved. The J gene is TRBJ2-1, the V gene TRBV6-1, with D perhaps TRBD1 or TRBD2 (7 bases each). This CDR3 is built from 16 residues. Germline V gives CDR1 MNHNS, CDR2 SASEGT. The CDR3 sequence is CASRTLQGRGVNEQSF. The CDR3 nucleotides are TGTGCCAGCAGAACCCTACAGGGGAGGGGTGTCAATGAGCAGTCCTTC.

This clonotype was detected a few times. V is TRBV4-3 and J is TRBJ2-3; 7 bases are shared with TRBD1. Trimming removed 0 bases from V and 3 bases from J; junction bases left unmatched: 3. Per germline, CDR1 LGHNA and CDR2 YSLEER. The CDR3 extends over 15 amino acids. CDR3 sequence: CASSQDHRGTDTQYF. The CDR3 region has the DNA TGCGCCAGCAGCCAAGATCACAGGGGAACAGATACGCAGTATTTT.

This clonotype has more than one count but fewer than ten. The rearrangement joins TRBV6-1 to TRBJ1-2; D is perhaps TRBD1 (5 bases). The CDR3 has 14 amino acids. Germline V gene sequence: CDR1 MNHNS, CDR2 SASEGT. The V end was cut by 3 bases, the J end by 4 bases, with 12 bases between. In DNA, the CDR3 is TGTGCCAGCAGTGATCTGGGGGTTTTCTATGGCTACACCTTC. It specifies CASSDLGVFYGYTF.

This chain joins TRBV24-1 and TRBJ2-3; unclear D gene. Deletions cut 11 bases from V and 4 bases from J, with 15 bases between. The CDR3 spans 13 residues. Per germline, CDR1 KGHDR and CDR2 SFDVKD. As DNA, the CDR3 is TGTGCCATCGGCCGAGACCCATCAGATACGCAGTATTTT. Protein product: CAIGRDPSDTQYF.